This T cell receptor (beta chain) was observed in a study of blood T cells in healthy people across ages. Study observations and caveats: Comparison with aged donors showed that long-lived donors had more naive CD4+ cells and higher diversity.

The CDR3 runs to 15 residues. Losses at the gene ends were 2 bases for V and 4 bases for J; bases not matched to a gene: 7. Per the germline V gene, CDR1 is MNHNY and CDR2 is SVGAGI (reference sequence). In the case of this clonotype: Its antigen is still unknown.

Alongside a J-beta primer mix, a sample-barcoded 5' primer served in a second PCR lasting about 6 to 12 cycles. TCRdb itself ran the 5' RACE reads through MiXCR, one entry per CDR3 protein. The table shows fewer than 2,000,000 distinct CDR3 sequences, with about 32% occurring only once. The receptor was isolated from a woman aged 25 to 45 in good health. This chain connects TRBV6-6 to TRBJ2-5; TRBD2 agrees at 7 bases. The material sequenced was blood. CDR3 loop: CASSYPSGGGETQYF. The DNA for the CDR3 is TGTGCCAGCAGTTACCCTTCTGGGGGGGGAGAGACCCAGTACTTC.